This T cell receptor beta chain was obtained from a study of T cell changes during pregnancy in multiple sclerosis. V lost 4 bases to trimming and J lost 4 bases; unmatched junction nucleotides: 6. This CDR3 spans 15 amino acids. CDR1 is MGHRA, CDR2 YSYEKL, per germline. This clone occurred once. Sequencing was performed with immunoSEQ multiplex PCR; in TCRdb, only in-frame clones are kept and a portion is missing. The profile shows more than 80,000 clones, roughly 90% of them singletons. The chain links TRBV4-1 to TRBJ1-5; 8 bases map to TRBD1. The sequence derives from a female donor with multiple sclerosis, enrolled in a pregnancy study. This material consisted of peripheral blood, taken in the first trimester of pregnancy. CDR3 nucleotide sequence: TGCGCCAGCAGCCCCATAGGACAGGGAAATCAGCCCCAGCATTTT. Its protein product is CASSPIGQGNQPQHF.